Following are 4 T cell receptor beta chains from one sample sequenced in a study of naive and memory T cell subsets. Ligated cDNA underwent four rounds of PCR with nested alpha and beta constant region primers and SP2. TCRdb itself ran the 5' RACE reads through MiXCR, one entry per CDR3 protein. The sample carries 57,000 or so distinct CDR3 sequences, 7.2% recorded once. The library had UMIs added by 3' ligation of an oligonucleotide to TCR cDNA. These receptors came from a male donor in good health.

This clonotype was counted ten times or more. The CDR3 reads CASSDGQNVNYEQYF. The CDR3 DNA reads TGTGCCAGCAGTGACGGCCAGAACGTTAACTACGAGCAGTACTTC. V gene TRBV25-1 combines with J gene TRBJ2-7; D uncertain. Germline V lookup: CDR1 MGHDK, CDR2 SYGVNS. Trimming shortened V by 3 bases and J by 3 bases, and 15 bases separated the two germline ends. The CDR3 runs 15 residues.

This clonotype was observed at least ten times. The V and J genes are TRBV11-2 and TRBJ2-1; perhaps TRBD1 as D (5 bases). Trimming left V 0 bases short and J 9 bases short, with 6 bases between. This CDR3 is built from 12 residues. CDR1 and CDR2 (germline): SGHAT, FQNNGV. The CDR3 DNA is TGTGCCAGCAGCTTAGATCAGGGTGAGCAGTTCTTC. This translates into CASSLDQGEQFF.

This clonotype was seen repeatedly, ten times or more. The chain couples TRBV2 to TRBJ2-7, with D possibly being TRBD2 (6 bases). Per germline, CDR1 SNHLY and CDR2 FYNNEI. The V and J ends lost 7 bases and 2 bases respectively, with 15 bases between them. The CDR3 extends over 14 amino acids. The CDR3 DNA is TGTGCCAGCAAGGAGGGGTCCCCTACCTACGAGCAGTACTTC. Translated, it gives CASKEGSPTYEQYF.

Comments on this clonotype: Possible read error: a much larger clone is one base away. This chain links TRBV10-3 with TRBJ2-1; D may be TRBD2 (6 bases). V was trimmed by 6 bases and J by 6 bases, leaving 15 bases between them. Germline-derived CDR1 and CDR2 are ENHRY and SYGVKD. The CDR3 is made up of 14 amino acids. The CDR3 is CAIRGVAVLNEQFF. The DNA of the CDR3 is TGTGCCATCAGGGGGGTAGCGGTACTCAATGAGCAGTTCTTC.